A selection of T cell receptor beta chains follows, all from one sample in a study of T cells in Graves' hyperthyroidism and ophthalmopathy. TCRdb reprocessed the multiplex PCR reads via MiXCR and lists one record per CDR3 protein. The repertoire holds some 350,000 distinct CDR3 sequences, around a sixth seen once, with 25% to 30% in the top ten. The sequenced sample was blood. All receptors derive from a woman aged 18 to 35 with Graves' hyperthyroidism that later progressed to Graves' ophthalmopathy. CDR3s include the opening cysteine and the closing phenylalanine or tryptophan. D genes are given only for firm matches. Only part of the rows carry a size: once, few, many, or a class if the clone is expanded.

J: TRBJ1-6; V: TRBV20-1; size: -; D: -; CDR3: CSARVSGYNNSPLHF; DNA: TGCAGTGCTAGAGTTTCAGGGTATAATAATTCACCCCTCCACTTT
J: TRBJ2-3; V: TRBV2; size: many; D: -; CDR3: CASSGRLQADTQYF; DNA: TGTGCCAGCAGTGGGCGCTTGCAGGCAGATACGCAGTATTTT
J: TRBJ2-5; V: TRBV7-8; size: many; D: -; CDR3: CASSPDSPQETQYF; DNA: TGTGCCAGCAGCCCGGACAGTCCTCAAGAGACCCAGTACTTC
J: TRBJ2-6; V: TRBV18; size: few; D: -; CDR3: CASSPSTNSGANVLTF; DNA: TGTGCCAGCTCACCCAGTACAAACTCCGGGGCCAACGTCCTGACTTTC
J: TRBJ2-1; V: TRBV20-1; size: -; D: -; CDR3: CSAFSGTSYNEQFF; DNA: TGCAGTGCTTTCAGCGGGACATCCTACAATGAGCAGTTCTTC
J: TRBJ1-6; V: TRBV18; size: few; D: -; CDR3: CASSLRENSPLHF; DNA: TGTGCCAGCTCACTAAGAGAGAATTCACCCCTCCACTTT
J: TRBJ2-2; V: TRBV10-3; size: few; D: TRBD2; CDR3: CAISPSRGTSGSRTGELFF; DNA: TGTGCCATCAGTCCTTCCCGGGGGACTAGCGGGTCCAGGACCGGGGAGCTGTTTTTT
J: TRBJ2-3; V: TRBV4-2; size: -; D: -; CDR3: CASSQDWPEGRTDTQYF; DNA: TGTGCCAGCAGCCAAGATTGGCCGGAGGGCCGCACAGATACGCAGTATTTT
J: TRBJ1-4; V: TRBV18; size: many; D: -; CDR3: CASSRQDSLNEKLFF; DNA: TGTGCCAGCTCGCGGCAGGACAGCCTTAATGAAAAACTGTTTTTT
J: TRBJ1-3; V: TRBV10-3; size: once; D: -; CDR3: CAISESGGRTGNTIYF; DNA: TGTGCCATCAGTGAGTCGGGGGGGCGAACTGGAAACACCATATATTTT
J: TRBJ1-4; V: TRBV27; size: few; D: -; CDR3: CASRARTDEKLFF; DNA: TGTGCCAGCAGGGCTAGGACGGATGAAAAACTGTTTTTT
J: TRBJ1-3; V: TRBV2; size: -; D: -; CDR3: CASKQFSGNTIYF; DNA: TGTGCCAGCAAGCAGTTTTCTGGAAACACCATATATTTT
J: TRBJ1-5; V: TRBV9; size: -; D: -; CDR3: CASSGGVGKNQPQHF; DNA: TGTGCCAGCAGCGGGGGAGTGGGTAAGAATCAGCCCCAGCATTTT
J: TRBJ1-1; V: TRBV5-5; size: many; D: -; CDR3: CASRPGRMNTEAFF; DNA: TGTGCCAGCAGACCGGGACGCATGAACACTGAAGCTTTCTTT
J: TRBJ2-3; V: TRBV5-8; size: -; D: -; CDR3: CASSLATSTQYF; DNA: TGTGCCAGCAGCTTGGCTACTAGTACGCAGTATTTT
J: TRBJ2-7; V: TRBV5-5; size: few; D: -; CDR3: CASSLSQSFYEQYF; DNA: TGTGCCAGCAGCTTGTCCCAGTCATTTTACGAGCAGTACTTC